The sequence of this T cell receptor (beta chain) was determined in a study of T cell repertoires in cytomegalovirus infection. Across the whole study: A matching HLA type, together with CMV infection, was signaled by public TCR beta signatures. Regarding the study as a whole: CMV carriers with the relevant HLA were identified by cumulative public TCR beta family frequency. HLA-C-restricted CMV clonotypes gave the most frequent clonotype in two of eight donors.

TCRdb processed the reads anew with MiXCR; each CDR3 protein has one entry. The sample contains approximately 140,000 distinct CDR3 sequences, roughly a quarter of which appear only once. CDR3 size: 15 residues. CDR1 and CDR2 (germline): MNHEY, SMNVEV (reference sequence). The ends lost 5 bases at V and 4 bases at J; junction bases unmatched: 9. This clonotype was observed a few times. Antigen unknown. The specimen sequenced was PBMCs, sequenced either directly or after in vitro stimulation (not recorded which). This clonotype was sampled from a human donor in good health (CMV status not recorded). Some clones in this sample may be carry-over from other donors' samples. V usage is TRBV27 and J usage is TRBJ2-5; 8 nucleotides match TRBD2. CDR3 residues: CASSGTAGVGETQYF. Written as DNA, the CDR3 is TGTGCCAGCAGTGGAACAGCGGGAGTGGGAGAGACCCAGTACTTC.